This TCR beta chain was captured by sequencing in a study of blood T cell repertoires in COVID-19. Study as a whole: T cells, B-cell-depleted T cells, or PBMCs supplied cDNA or gDNA.

This CDR3 comprises 14 residues. Germline values: CDR1 SEHNR, CDR2 FQNEAQ (reference sequence). Trimming at V came to 6 bases and at J to 5 bases, leaving 7 bases not matched to a gene. Clones were read by immunoSEQ multiplex PCR, and TCRdb kept only the in-frame ones, dropping some. The sample yields about 280,000 clones, 87% seen once. This chain links TRBV7-9 with TRBJ2-1; 7 bases line up with TRBD2. The material sequenced was PBMCs or T cells enriched from blood (not recorded which). The clonotype was recovered from a woman aged 40 to 50 who had recovered from COVID-19. This CDR3 reads CASRSGLVHNEQFF. The CDR3 DNA reads TGTGCCAGCAGATCAGGACTAGTCCACAATGAGCAGTTCTTC.